The T cell receptor beta chain under discussion was sequenced for a study of Graves' ophthalmopathy and Graves' hyperthyroidism (dated by TCRdb to between 2017 and 2018). At the level of the whole study: Peripheral blood was collected at initial diagnosis, prior to any treatment. After sampling, hyperthyroidism patients received methimazole starting at 30 mg daily, and ophthalmopathy patients received high-dose intravenous methylprednisolone. An independent validation cohort was composed of approximately 19 hyperthyroidism patients and about 17 patients who later progressed from hyperthyroidism to ophthalmopathy. In total, 120 to 150 blood samples were TCR-sequenced: fewer than 50 ophthalmopathy, some 75 hyperthyroidism and roughly 17 hyperthyroidism-to-ophthalmopathy patients. T-cell repertoires of thyroid tissue and blood were compared in 5 or 6 hyperthyroidism patients. To explore V-J signatures distinguishing ophthalmopathy from hyperthyroidism, a discovery set of 100 patients (about 43 ophthalmopathy, 55 to 60 stable hyperthyroidism) was enrolled. The study used TCR beta repertoire signatures to distinguish Graves' ophthalmopathy from Graves' hyperthyroidism and to predict progression to ophthalmopathy.

Ophthalmopathy patients were characterized by moderately to severely active disease, a Clinical Activity Score of at least 3, a NOSPECS grade of at least 4, and a disease duration under 3 months. Patients with other autoimmune diseases, uncontrolled infections, pregnancy or lactation were excluded. Clinical symptoms, serum thyroxine, TRAb, thyroid ultrasound and orbital computed tomography were used for diagnosis. Using Ficoll-Paque density gradient centrifugation, PBMCs were isolated from 8.5 to 10 ml of fresh peripheral blood. Total RNA was extracted using Trizol reagent, and RNA quality was checked on an Agilent 2100 Bioanalyzer. Comment on this clonotype: The target of this receptor is not known. Per-nucleotide qualities are absent, and no much larger clonotype sits a single base away.

TCR beta CDR3 regions were amplified from RNA transcripts for repertoire sequencing. The first round was an RT-PCR using HTBI primers with the Qiagen OneStep RT-PCR kit, and this first round was followed by a second-round multiplex PCR, then size selection and purification. Libraries were sequenced paired-end with 100 bp reads on an Illumina HiSeq2000. The study's own analysis went as follows. SOAPnuke was used for read processing, and reads with adapters, uncalled bases, a mean Phred below 15, or no exact constant-primer or identifier match were discarded. High-quality paired reads were merged with COPE v1.2.5. Clonotypes were defined as unique nucleotide sequences and were aligned to IMGT TRB V, D and J references using MiTCR v1.1. Analysis was restricted to V-J combinations with a frequency above 0.0001, which covered just over 98% of repertoires. For each V-J combination, a TCR clonal expansion and chaos score was defined as the ratio of F50 clonal expansion to chaos observed in the TCRdist matrix. Welch's t-statistics and random forest were used to reduce the features to 10 to 15 V-J combinations, which were then used as input to a naive Bayes classifier. Thyroid-blood repertoire similarity was quantified with the Morisita-Horn index. The public sequencing data were trimmed at Q25 with fastp and processed into clonotypes with MiXCR by TCRdb, which kept only in-frame beta chains. Under each unique CDR3 protein, matching rows form one entry showing the most common genes and DNA. The V and J calls and clone size are TCRdb's, not the authors'. This sample has around 600,000 distinct CDR3 sequences in its table, and roughly 39% of those were observed once. The ten largest clones add up to under 3.5% of the sample.

Paper-wide results and their limitations: Sample size was not statistically predetermined, and group allocation was not concealed from the investigators. Most expanded thyroid clonotypes with a frequency above 0.001 also appeared in blood, which suggests that blood repertoires may reflect the immune response in the thyroid. In validation, the model predicted ophthalmopathy progression with about 71% sensitivity and around 72% specificity; 12 predicted patients were CT-confirmed with GO in a median of approximately 6.2 months. The 13-signature model separated ophthalmopathy from stable hyperthyroidism with about 86% sensitivity and about 81% specificity in cross-validation, and 80%/75% in the test set.

The source is an adult man with Graves' ophthalmopathy. The source material was peripheral blood.

The CDR3 region has the sequence CASSRTGEESYEQYF. The nucleotide sequence reads as follows: TGTGCCAGCAGCCGTACAGGGGAGGAATCCTACGAGCAGTACTTC. Recombination joined TRBV5-4 with TRBJ2-7, and perhaps TRBD1 as D gene, on 7 matching bases. Per the germline V gene (reference sequence), SGHNT is the CDR1 and YYREEE is the CDR2. From the cysteine through the phenylalanine, the CDR3 covers 15 amino acids. Only the CDR3 DNA is retained, 45 bases long and in frame from the first base. The V end loses 4 bases and the J end loses 1 base, and a stretch of 15 bases separates them. Joined to the reference TRBV5-4 and TRBJ2-7 proteins, this CDR3 gives the full variable domain: ETGVTQSPTHLIKTRGQQVTLRCSSQSGHNTVSWYQQALGQGPQFIFQYYREEENGRGNFPPRFSGLQFPNYSSELNVNALELDDSALYLCASSRTGEESYEQYFGPGTRLTVT.